Here is one T cell receptor beta chain with its context. Its antigen is undetermined. These data are taken from a study of post-analysis software for immune sequencing data. Whole-study context: The cohort encompassed relapsing-remitting, secondary progressive and progressive-relapsing multiple sclerosis disease courses. The study, taken as a whole, reports: Five or six TRBV segments, TRBV5-6, TRBV5-1 and TRBV20-1 among them, were found more frequent in patients than controls. Batch-matched samples strongly co-clustered by F measure. Multiple sclerosis was associated with a significant reduction in normalized Chao1 diversity relative to controls.

Sequencing libraries made from TCR beta cDNA carried unique molecular identifiers. T cells, about 0.95 to 10 million of them, yielded some 540,000 cDNA molecules. One entry per CDR3 protein, called by TCRdb with MiXCR from the PCR reads. The sample gives 450,000 to 650,000 distinct CDR3 sequences, roughly 45% of which show up once; more than 1.5% is in the top ten. With V trimmed by 7 bases and J by 2 bases, 13 bases remained unmatched. CDR3 length equals 17 residues. This sequence originates from a girl between 10 and 17 years old with multiple sclerosis. This chain connects TRBV12-3 or TRBV12-4 to TRBJ2-3, with TRBD2 matching over 9 bases. Sequenced: blood. This CDR3 reads CASTRRGAGGYTDTQYF. CDR3 coding DNA: TGTGCCAGCACCCGACGGGGGGCGGGAGGGTACACAGATACGCAGTATTTT.